The present entry profiles one T cell receptor (beta chain) with its context. Its antigen specificity is not known. No much larger clonotype is one base removed from it; base qualities were not supplied. The data stem from a study of blood T cell repertoires in COVID-19 (dated by TCRdb to 2020 to 2022). For the study in its entirety: The collaborator samples originated in the United States, Italy and Spain and spanned the acute and convalescent phases of COVID-19. The material from the prospective study consisted of cDNA or gDNA derived from T cells, B-cell-depleted T cells, or PBMCs. Subjects who had been exposed to COVID-19, were actively infected with it, or had recovered from it provided the deeply sampled blood TCRbeta repertoires that made up the dataset. The samples were drawn from the first 160 participants of the ongoing ImmuneRACE study and from 950 to 1,500 subjects provided by 6 global collaborators. Where HLA class I and class II types were available, the types were taken from metadata supplied by the sample provider, not from assay-based typing. The repertoires were released in a freely available public database meant as a resource for research on the immune response to SARS-CoV-2. A de-identified subject ID, COVID-19 status, age in years and sex were almost always included in the sample metadata.

On the study overall, not on this receptor specifically: The amount of clinical and demographic metadata varied by source and participant and was provided uncurated.

From the cysteine through the phenylalanine, the CDR3 covers 12 amino acids. The retained sequence is limited to the CDR3, 36 bases, with the frame set at the first base. Sequences SQVTM (CDR1) and ANQGSEA (CDR2) are obtained from the germline V gene. V lost 7 bases and J lost 8 bases, and the count of bases not matched to a germline gene is 9. TCRbeta CDR3 regions were amplified from genomic DNA using the immunoSEQ Assay, a bias-controlled multiplex PCR. Per the authors' processing: Nucleated cell counts per sample were estimated from amplification of reference gene primers within the assay. To quantify the absolute abundance of each unique TCRbeta CDR3 rearrangement, sequence reads were collapsed and filtered. For each sample, productive Simpson clonality was calculated as the square root of Simpson's diversity index across productive rearrangements. Held by TCRdb, this immuneACCESS table contains in-frame sequences only and omits some clones. Under half of the omission traces to an unresolved V gene where checked; the cause of the rest is unknown. That table gives V, J and clone size, and the DNA gave D and trimming. The sample table holds 300,000 to 400,000 clones, of which about 90% were seen once. Of the sample, 2.5% to 4% falls within the top ten clones.

A second Seattle source provided samples from volunteer blood donors who had recovered from COVID-19. Collaborating institutions collected whole blood in K2EDTA tubes following their own protocols. For TCRbeta analysis, collaborators shipped samples as frozen whole blood, isolated PBMCs, or DNA extracted from either of those sample types. The sequencing sample was made of peripheral blood. This chain joins TRBV29-1 to TRBJ1-2; a stretch of 8 junction bases matches TRBD1. This TCR was sampled from a woman aged 18-30 years who had recovered from COVID-19. Here is the DNA: TGCAGCGCTAGACAGGGGATGAGGGGCTACACCTTC. Its amino acids are CSARQGMRGYTF.